Below are 21 T cell receptor beta chains sequenced from a single sample in a study of blood T cell repertoires in COVID-19. Assay: immunoSEQ multiplex PCR; the TCRdb copy retains only in-frame clones and omits some. The sample carries about 130,000 clones, less than 90% recorded once. Input material: peripheral blood. The receptors derive from a man in his sixties with acute or convalescent COVID-19.

This rearrangement joins TRBV18 to TRBJ2-2; the match to TRBD2 covers 14 bases. Trimming at V came to 3 bases and at J to 5 bases, leaving 5 bases not matched to a gene. CDR3 length: 17 residues. Per germline, CDR1 KGHSH and CDR2 LQKENI. This CDR3 reads CASSPRGTSGSTGELFF. The CDR3 nucleotides are TGTGCCAGCTCACCTCGGGGGACTAGCGGGAGTACCGGGGAGCTGTTTTTT.

The chain has TRBV11-2 and TRBJ2-2; 10 nucleotides match TRBD2. CDR1 and CDR2 (germline): SGHAT, FQNNGV. The CDR3 covers 16 residues. V dropped 5 bases and J dropped 6; count of bases not matched to a gene: 9. The DNA for the CDR3 is TGTGCCAGCAGCCGCCTAGCGGGAGTTGTCTCCGGGGAGCTGTTTTTT. Translated, it gives CASSRLAGVVSGELFF. Variable domain in full (rest from reference TRBV11-2 and TRBJ2-2): EAGVAQSPRYKIIEKRQSVAFWCNPISGHATLYWYQQILGQGPKLLIQFQNNGVVDDSQLPKDRFSAERLKGVDSTLKIQPAKLEDSAVYLCASSRLAGVVSGELFFGEGSRLTVL.

V usage is TRBV19 and J usage is TRBJ2-7; a weak D match, TRBD2 (5 bases). The CDR3 runs 15 residues. With 5 bases removed from V and 0 bases from J, the gap between germline ends came to 14 bases. Germline V gives CDR1 LNHDA, CDR2 SQIVND (reference sequence). The CDR3 DNA reads TGTGCCAGTAGTCGGTCCCCCGGACTCTCCTACGAGCAGTACTTC. This translates into CASSRSPGLSYEQYF.

V usage is TRBV30 and J usage is TRBJ2-7, with 9 bases lining up with TRBD1. From germline, CDR1 is GTSNPN and CDR2 SVGIG (reference sequence). The junction had 12 bases not matched to a gene; V was cut back by 3 bases and J by 6 bases. The CDR3 spans 15 residues. The CDR3 loop reads CAWSASGQGIVEQYF. The DNA for the CDR3 is TGTGCCTGGAGCGCCTCCGGACAGGGGATTGTCGAGCAGTACTTC.

This clone was detected many times. Other DNA sequences in the same sample also yield this CDR3. This chain joins TRBV7-3 and TRBJ2-3, with 10 nucleotides matching TRBD1. V was pared by 5 bases and J by 3 bases, with 5 bases of the junction left unmatched. CDR3 length: 15 residues. CDR1 is SGHTA and CDR2 is FQGTGA in the germline V gene. CDR3 protein: CASSLDRGLTDTQYF. The CDR3, as DNA: TGTGCCAGCAGCCTCGACAGGGGGCTGACAGATACGCAGTATTTT.

This chain joins TRBV27 and TRBJ1-3; weak D call: TRBD1 (6 bases). The CDR3 has 15 residues. Germline V CDR1 and CDR2: MNHEY, SMNVEV (reference sequence). V lost 3 bases and J 0 bases, leaving 9 bases between the germline ends. The CDR3 loop is CASSLGASSGNTIYF. CDR3 nucleotides: TGTGCCAGCAGTTTGGGGGCGAGCTCTGGAAACACCATATATTTT.

This chain links TRBV7-6 with TRBJ2-2; TRBD1 matches 9 bases. CDR1 and CDR2 from the germline V gene are SGHVS and FNYEAQ. Trimming removed 1 base from V and 3 bases from J; junction bases left unmatched: 3. The CDR3 sequence is 16 residues long. CDR3 region: CASSLDRGPYTGELFF. The CDR3 coding sequence is TGTGCCAGCAGCTTAGACAGGGGGCCGTACACCGGGGAGCTGTTTTTT.

The chain has TRBV18 and TRBJ1-3; 9 bases are a match to TRBD1. Germline V gives CDR1 KGHSH, CDR2 LQKENI. The V gene end was trimmed by 3 bases and the J gene end by 0 bases; junction bases not matched to a gene: 3. The CDR3 is 16 residues long. The chain's CDR3 is CASSPGQGFSGNTIYF. CDR3 nucleotide sequence: TGTGCCAGCTCACCGGGACAGGGATTCTCTGGAAACACCATATATTTT.

The chain uses TRBV9 and TRBJ1-1; D is ambiguous. With 6 bases removed from V and 7 bases from J, the gap between germline ends came to 16 bases. Germline values: CDR1 SGDLS, CDR2 YYNGEE. The CDR3 is 13 amino acids. The CDR3 loop reads CASTRTGEGEAFF. The DNA of the CDR3 is TGTGCCAGCACCCGGACTGGTGAGGGTGAAGCTTTCTTT.

V and J are TRBV5-6 and TRBJ2-3, with 8 bases matching TRBD1. The germline gives CDR1 SGHDT, CDR2 YYEEEE. Trimming took 4 bases from V and 2 from J; bases not matched to a gene: 9. The CDR3 runs to 16 residues. The CDR3 sequence is CASSPGTGSITDTQYF. CDR3 in DNA: TGTGCCAGCAGCCCCGGGACAGGTTCTATCACAGATACGCAGTATTTT.

Written as DNA, the CDR3 is TGTGCCAGCAGCTTAAGGGGACAGCTCACCGGGGAGCTGTTTTTT. Translating it yields CASSLRGQLTGELFF. The rearrangement joins TRBV7-3 to TRBJ2-2; 7 bases are a match to TRBD1. The junction had 3 bases not matched to a gene; V was cut back by 1 base and J by 4 bases. The CDR3 covers 15 residues. Germline V gives CDR1 SGHTA, CDR2 FQGTGA.

Only a few counts were recorded for this clone. This chain uses TRBV5-4 with TRBJ2-2; 8 positions match TRBD2. The J segment lost 0 bases and the V segment lost 4 bases, leaving 11 bases of the junction unmatched. Germline lookup yields CDR1 SGHNT and CDR2 YYREEE (reference sequence). The CDR3 spans 18 residues. CDR3 nucleotides: TGTGCCAGCAGCCCGGATATAGCGGGGCCGGCGAACACCGGGGAGCTGTTTTTT. Translating it yields CASSPDIAGPANTGELFF.

CDR3 DNA: TGTGCCAGACAAAGGGGGCGGGTGGAGTACGAGCAGTACTTC. It translates to CARQRGRVEYEQYF. V and J are TRBV27 and TRBJ2-7; 7 positions agree with TRBD1. The CDR3 sequence is 14 residues long. Per the germline V gene, CDR1 is MNHEY and CDR2 is SMNVEV (reference sequence). Trimming cost V 9 bases and J 4 bases; bases outside gene matches: 12.

This clone has just one count. The chain uses TRBV30 and TRBJ2-3; 8 bases map to TRBD1. CDR3 size: 13 residues. With 5 bases clipped from V and 2 bases from J, the junction kept 3 bases outside the gene matches. From germline, CDR1 is GTSNPN and CDR2 SVGIG (reference sequence). The DNA for the CDR3 is TGTGCCTGGGGGGGACAGGTCACAGATACGCAGTATTTT. It specifies CAWGGQVTDTQYF.

The V gene is TRBV28, the J gene TRBJ1-2; possible D gene TRBD1, 6 bases. V was clipped by 5 bases and J by 5 bases, with 15 bases between them. CDR1 is MDHEN and CDR2 is SYDVKM in the germline V gene. This CDR3 is 14 amino acids long. The CDR3 region has the DNA TGTGCCAGCAGTCCCCCAGGGGTAGTGTATGGCTACACCTTC. Amino acids: CASSPPGVVYGYTF.

The genes are TRBV13 and TRBJ2-7; 8 bases map to TRBD1. CDR1 and CDR2 (germline): PRHDT, FYEKMQ (reference sequence). The CDR3 length is 15 residues. Losses at the gene ends were 4 bases for V and 2 bases for J; bases not matched to a gene: 7. For the CDR3, the DNA is TGTGCCAGCAGCTCTCGACAGGGGCTACCCTACGAGCAGTACTTC. Its translation is CASSSRQGLPYEQYF.

A word on this clone: This same CDR3 is encoded by further DNA sequences in the sample. The V and J genes are TRBV5-1 and TRBJ1-1, with no clear D. Germline loops: CDR1 SGHRS, CDR2 YFSETQ. The V and J ends lost 2 bases and 0 bases respectively, with 11 bases between them. This CDR3 is 15 amino acids long. The CDR3 nucleotides are TGCGCCAGCAGCTTAGATCCGCGGATGAACACTGAAGCTTTCTTT. Amino acid sequence: CASSLDPRMNTEAFF. The whole variable domain, filled in from reference TRBV5-1 and TRBJ1-1, reads KAGVTQTPRYLIKTRGQQVTLSCSPISGHRSVSWYQQTPGQGLQFLFEYFSETQRNKGNFPGRFSGRQFSNSRSEMNVSTLELGDSALYLCASSLDPRMNTEAFFGQGTRLTVV.

The gene calls are TRBV7-8 and TRBJ2-3, with D perhaps given as TRBD1 or TRBD2 (7 bases each). The germline CDR1 and CDR2 sequences are SGHVS and FQNEAQ. With 5 bases removed from V and 3 bases from J, the gap between germline ends came to 18 bases. The CDR3 totals 16 residues. The CDR3 DNA follows: TGTGCCAGCAGCCAGGGGGGGGTTGTGGTAACAGATACGCAGTATTTT. This sequence encodes CASSQGGVVVTDTQYF.

This clone has a handful of counts. The rearrangement uses TRBV5-4 and TRBJ1-2, with 11 bases aligning to TRBD1. Looked up from germline, CDR1 is SGHNT and CDR2 is YYREEE (reference sequence). The CDR3 sequence is 15 residues long. V trimming: 3 bases; J trimming: 8 bases; junction bases outside the gene matches: 9. In DNA form, the CDR3 reads TGTGCCAGCAGCTCACTTTGGACAGGGGGCGAGGGCTACACCTTC. As protein: CASSSLWTGGEGYTF.

The rearrangement uses TRBV4-1 and TRBJ2-7, with D maybe TRBD1 (7 bases). The V gene lost 4 bases and the J gene lost 5 bases, with 15 bases spanning the gap. The CDR3 has 14 amino acids. Germline assignment: CDR1 MGHRA and CDR2 YSYEKL. This CDR3 is CASSLTTGRNEQYF. The CDR3 DNA reads TGCGCCAGCAGCCTAACGACAGGGAGGAACGAGCAGTACTTC.

The V and J genes are TRBV5-5 and TRBJ1-2, with 11 bases identical to TRBD1. The CDR3 length is 15 residues. Germline V gene sequence: CDR1 SGHKS, CDR2 YYEKEE (reference sequence). Losses at the gene ends were 2 bases for V and 4 bases for J; bases not matched to a gene: 4. The CDR3 loop is CASSFGTGGSYGYTF. In nucleotides, the CDR3 is TGTGCCAGCAGCTTCGGGACAGGGGGATCCTATGGCTACACCTTC.